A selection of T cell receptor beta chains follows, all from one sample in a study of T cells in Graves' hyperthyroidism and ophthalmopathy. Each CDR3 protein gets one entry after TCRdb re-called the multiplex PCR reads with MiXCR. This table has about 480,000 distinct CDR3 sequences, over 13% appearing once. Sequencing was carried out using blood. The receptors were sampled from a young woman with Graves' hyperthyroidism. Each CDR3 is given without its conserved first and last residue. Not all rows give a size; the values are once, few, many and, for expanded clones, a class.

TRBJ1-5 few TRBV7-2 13 ASSKRHFSNQPQH
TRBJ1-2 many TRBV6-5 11 ASSYPAGLSYT
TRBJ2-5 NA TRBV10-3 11 AIRTGVDETQY
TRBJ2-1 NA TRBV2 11 ARNSLAGDEQF
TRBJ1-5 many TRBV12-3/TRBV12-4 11 ASSFLRDQPQH
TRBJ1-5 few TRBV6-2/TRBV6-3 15 ASSRTGGTYSNQPQH
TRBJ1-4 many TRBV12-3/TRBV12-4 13 ASTAGPQTNEKLF
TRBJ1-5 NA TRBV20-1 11 SATDSSNQPQH
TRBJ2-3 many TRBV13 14 ASWEIWGLATDTQY
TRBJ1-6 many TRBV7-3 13 ASSLMGGDNSPLH
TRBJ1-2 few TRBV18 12 ASSPSRGDYGYT
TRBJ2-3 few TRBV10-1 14 ASSESRQTTTDTQY
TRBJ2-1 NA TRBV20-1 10 SAREQFDEQF
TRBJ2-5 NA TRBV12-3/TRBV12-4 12 ASSLQGAKETQY
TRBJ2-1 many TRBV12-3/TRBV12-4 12 ASSLAGLGDEQF
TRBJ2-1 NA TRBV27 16 AIPPRASGRLGYNEQF
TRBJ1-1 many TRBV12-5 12 ASGLGQGGTEAF
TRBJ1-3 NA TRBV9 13 ASSTLPGNGNTIY
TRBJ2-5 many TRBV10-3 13 AISESLTVQETQY
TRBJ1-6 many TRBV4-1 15 ASSQVWTKSYNSPLH
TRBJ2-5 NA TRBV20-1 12 SATSGALQETQY
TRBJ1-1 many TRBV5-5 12 ASSLETANTEAF
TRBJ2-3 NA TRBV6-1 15 ASREAGAGQSPDTQY
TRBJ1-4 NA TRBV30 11 ACPAAQNLELF
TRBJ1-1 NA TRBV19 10 ASSIEDTEAF
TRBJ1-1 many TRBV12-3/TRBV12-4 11 ASSLAQNTEAF
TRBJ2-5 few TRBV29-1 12 SVQKGGIRETQY
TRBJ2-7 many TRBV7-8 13 ASSLQGTSAYEQY
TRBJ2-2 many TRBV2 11 ASGTPNTGELF
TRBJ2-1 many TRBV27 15 ASSTLGLGGAGNEQF
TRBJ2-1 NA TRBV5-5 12 ASSLSRDHNEQF
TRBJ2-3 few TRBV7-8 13 ASSLGTGLTDTQY
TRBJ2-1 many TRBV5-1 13 ASSWTSGLYNEQF
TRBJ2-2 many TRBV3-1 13 ASKTFIGTTGELF
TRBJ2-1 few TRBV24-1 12 ATSQGSSYNEQF
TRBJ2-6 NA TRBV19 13 ASSIQGTGANVLT
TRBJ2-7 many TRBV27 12 ASSLGTENYEQY
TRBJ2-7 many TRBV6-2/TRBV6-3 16 ASSYSLGLAGVVYEQY
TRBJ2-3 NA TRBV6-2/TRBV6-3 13 ASTAGVVSTDTQY
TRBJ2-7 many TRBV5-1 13 ASSSGLRTRYEQY
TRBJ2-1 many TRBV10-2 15 ASQGRRDWSSYNEQF
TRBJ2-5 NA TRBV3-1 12 ASSLSPPTETQY
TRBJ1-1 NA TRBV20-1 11 SASKGLDTEAF
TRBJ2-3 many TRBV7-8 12 ASSSPGGLDTQY
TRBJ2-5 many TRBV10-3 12 AISEDRVGETQY
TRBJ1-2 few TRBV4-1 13 ASSQDLGEVHGYT
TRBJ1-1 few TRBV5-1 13 ASSFRATENTEAF
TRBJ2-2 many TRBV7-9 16 ASSLARGLAVTTGELF
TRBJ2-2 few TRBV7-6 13 ASSLLPAGDGELF
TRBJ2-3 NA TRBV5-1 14 ASSKRTSGSPDTQY
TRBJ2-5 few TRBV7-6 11 ASSSLVVETQY
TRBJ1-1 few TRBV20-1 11 SARLTGNTEAF
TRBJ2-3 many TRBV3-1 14 ASSLGLAGRRDTQY
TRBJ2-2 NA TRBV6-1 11 AYGPLGTGELF
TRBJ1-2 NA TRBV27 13 ASSSTGGENYGYT
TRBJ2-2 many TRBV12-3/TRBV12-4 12 ASSTRRGAGELF
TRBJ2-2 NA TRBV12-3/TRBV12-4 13 ASSKKGQKPGELF
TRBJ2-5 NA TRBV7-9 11 ASRPKSGETQY
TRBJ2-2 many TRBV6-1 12 ASSDWRANGELF
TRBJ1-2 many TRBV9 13 ASSLQGNGNYGYT